The 17 T cell receptor beta chains presented below share a single source sample, sequenced in a study of PD-1 blockade in classical Hodgkin lymphoma. Sequencing was performed with immunoSEQ multiplex PCR; in TCRdb, only in-frame clones are kept and a portion is missing. The sample yields 49,000 or so clones, 80% seen once. Every patient had relapsed following autologous stem cell transplantation, and cohorts differed in brentuximab vedotin exposure. The sample was peripheral blood mononuclear cells (PBMCs), taken before the second cycle of nivolumab. These receptors were collected from a human donor with classical Hodgkin lymphoma.

V is TRBV10-3 and J is TRBJ2-1; D not certain. Trimming took off 3 bases at V and 10 bases at J, with 7 bases between the two ends. CDR1 and CDR2 (germline): ENHRY, SYGVKD. This CDR3 is built from 11 residues. CDR3 in amino acids: CAISDPSEQFF. The CDR3 nucleotides read TGTGCCATCAGTGATCCCTCGGAGCAGTTCTTC.

This rearrangement joins TRBV11-2 to TRBJ2-5, with 10 bases lining up with TRBD2. The V gene end was trimmed by 1 base and the J gene end by 4 bases; junction bases not matched to a gene: 6. The CDR3 totals 16 residues. CDR1 is SGHAT, CDR2 FQNNGV, per germline. The CDR3, as DNA: TGTGCCAGCAGCTTAGGGCGGCTAGCGGGAGCAGAGACCCAGTACTTC. Translating it yields CASSLGRLAGAETQYF.

The rearrangement uses TRBV4-2 and TRBJ2-2; perhaps TRBD1 as D (6 bases). Trimming took off 4 bases at V and 3 bases at J, with 12 bases between the two ends. Germline assignment: CDR1 LGHNA and CDR2 YNFKEQ. The CDR3 is made up of 15 amino acids. The CDR3: CASSPRDTDTGELFF. Written as DNA, the CDR3 is TGTGCCAGCAGCCCACGGGACACAGACACCGGGGAGCTGTTTTTT.

This chain connects TRBV7-2 to TRBJ2-1; a possible D gene is TRBD2 (6 bases). This CDR3 spans 17 amino acids. The V gene lost 3 bases and the J gene lost 9 bases, with 24 bases spanning the gap. Germline loops: CDR1 SGHTA, CDR2 FQGNSA. The DNA of the CDR3 is TGTGCCAGCAGCTTCCCGGGTGCGCAGCGGGTGAGCGGTGAGCAGTTCTTC. It encodes CASSFPGAQRVSGEQFF.

The chain recombines TRBV10-2 with TRBJ2-1; D possibly corresponds to TRBD2 (6 bases). The CDR3 is 15 amino acids. The V and J ends lost 7 bases and 4 bases respectively, with 17 bases between them. Germline V gene data show CDR1 as WSHSY and CDR2 as SAAADI. The chain's CDR3 is CASKGDSGIYNEQFF. As DNA, the CDR3 is TGCGCCAGCAAGGGAGATAGCGGCATTTACAATGAGCAGTTCTTC.

This clone is labeled as medium-sized (0.01 to 0.1%). Other DNA sequences in the sample encode the same CDR3. The J gene is TRBJ2-7, the V gene TRBV5-6; D uncertain. Germline loops: CDR1 SGHDT, CDR2 YYEEEE. V was shortened by 0 bases and J by 1 base, with 14 bases between the two germline ends. The CDR3 runs to 16 residues. The CDR3 DNA is TGTGCCAGCAGCTTGGAAGGAATTCGTCGGTCCTACGAGCAGTACTTC. Protein product: CASSLEGIRRSYEQYF.

This clone was seen a few times. The chain couples TRBV30 to TRBJ2-5, with D possibly being TRBD1 or TRBD2 (5 bases each). CDR1 and CDR2 (germline): GTSNPN, SVGIG (reference sequence). The length of the CDR3 is 13 residues. Between the trimmed V and J ends, which lost 3 bases and 4 bases, there was a span of 12 bases. CDR3 nucleotides: TGTGCCTGGAGAATGTCAGGGAGAGAGACCCAGTACTTC. The encoded protein is CAWRMSGRETQYF.

V gene TRBV29-1 combines with J gene TRBJ2-3; possibly TRBD1 for D (6 bases). Germline assignment: CDR1 SQVTM and CDR2 ANQGSEA. V lost 5 bases and J lost 2, with 14 bases in between. The CDR3 is 14 amino acids. The CDR3 bases are TGCAGCGTTCGGACAGATTTTTTCACAGATACGCAGTATTTT. Translating it yields CSVRTDFFTDTQYF.

The chain uses TRBV2 and TRBJ1-4; D might be TRBD1 (6 bases). Looked up from germline, CDR1 is SNHLY and CDR2 is FYNNEI. V gave up 9 bases and J gave up 8 bases, with 19 bases separating them. The CDR3 runs to 14 residues. For the CDR3, the DNA is TGTGCCAGTATCCACAGGGAGGAGGGCGAAAAACTGTTTTTT. Translating it yields CASIHREEGEKLFF.

This chain joins TRBV13 and TRBJ1-2; no clear D. This CDR3 contains 14 residues. Trimming took 2 bases from V and 7 from J, leaving 14 bases between them. Germline V lookup: CDR1 PRHDT, CDR2 FYEKMQ (reference sequence). CDR3 in DNA: TGTGCCAGCAGCTTAAGAGGGAGTGCTGGTGGCTACACCTTC. Its protein product is CASSLRGSAGGYTF. Variable domain in full (rest from reference TRBV13 and TRBJ1-2): AAGVIQSPRHLIKEKRETATLKCYPIPRHDTVYWYQQGPGQDPQFLISFYEKMQSDKGSIPDRFSAQQFSDYHSELNMSSLELGDSALYFCASSLRGSAGGYTFGSGTRLTVV.

The chain is built from TRBV7-2 and TRBJ1-5, with TRBD1 identical over 8 bases. The CDR3 is 17 residues long. Germline trimming cut 2 bases from V and 1 base from J; bases unmatched to any gene: 7. The germline V gene encodes CDR1 SGHTA and CDR2 FQGNSA. CDR3 in amino acids: CASSLWPQGASNQPQHF. The CDR3 DNA is TGTGCCAGCAGCTTATGGCCTCAGGGGGCGAGCAATCAGCCCCAGCATTTT.

The chain has TRBV7-3 and TRBJ1-6; tentatively, D is TRBD1 (6 bases). Trimming shortened V by 2 bases and J by 9 bases, and 14 bases separated the two germline ends. The CDR3 totals 15 residues. Germline V gene sequence: CDR1 SGHTA, CDR2 FQGTGA. The CDR3 DNA reads as TGTGCCAGCAGCTTAGATGGGGGCGCGCGTTCACCCCTCCACTTT. Translated: CASSLDGGARSPLHF. Complete variable domain (other parts from reference TRBV7-3 and TRBJ1-6): GAGVSQTPSNKVTEKGKYVELRCDPISGHTALYWYRQSLGQGPEFLIYFQGTGAADDSGLPNDRFFAVRPEGSVSTLKIQRTERGDSAVYLCASSLDGGARSPLHFGNGTRLTVT.

The rearrangement links TRBV9 to TRBJ1-3; unclear D gene. Trimming shortened V by 0 bases and J by 3 bases, and 10 bases separated the two germline ends. This CDR3 has 15 amino acids. CDR1 and CDR2 from the germline V gene are SGDLS and YYNGEE. In nucleotides, the CDR3 is TGTGCCAGCAGCGTAGCTGCTGGCTTTGGAAACACCATATATTTT. Translation gives CASSVAAGFGNTIYF.

The chain recombines TRBV5-6 with TRBJ1-2, with 7 bases fitting TRBD1. CDR3 size: 15 residues. The trim removed 2 bases at V and 4 bases at J, leaving 8 bases unmatched. Germline V lookup: CDR1 SGHDT, CDR2 YYEEEE. CDR3 region: CASSLYDRASYGYTF. CDR3 nucleotide sequence: TGTGCCAGCAGCTTATATGACAGGGCCTCCTATGGCTACACCTTC.

V is TRBV27 and J is TRBJ1-1; D possibly corresponds to TRBD1 (6 bases). Germline assignment: CDR1 MNHEY and CDR2 SMNVEV (reference sequence). V lost 2 bases and J lost 4, with 14 bases in between. The CDR3 covers 15 residues. The CDR3 protein is CASSLVRGRTTEAFF. DNA of the CDR3: TGTGCCAGCAGTTTAGTGAGGGGGAGGACCACTGAAGCTTTCTTT.

The chain links TRBV18 to TRBJ1-4; D remains ambiguous. V lost 3 bases and J 8 bases, leaving 19 bases between the germline ends. The CDR3 runs 16 residues. CDR1 and CDR2 from the germline V gene are KGHSH and LQKENI. The chain's CDR3 is CASSPTTGSNSEKLFF. The DNA of the CDR3 is TGTGCCAGCTCACCTACCACCGGGTCGAATTCCGAAAAACTGTTTTTT.

Only one count was recorded for this clone. The J gene is TRBJ1-4, the V gene TRBV28; 7 nucleotides match TRBD1. The CDR3 runs to 15 residues. Trimming cost V 3 bases and J 7 bases; bases outside gene matches: 8. Germline V gives CDR1 MDHEN, CDR2 SYDVKM. The DNA of the CDR3 is TGTGCCAGCAGTTTCCCAGGGGGGGCGGGTGAAAAACTGTTTTTT. Translated: CASSFPGGAGEKLFF.